This T cell receptor (beta chain) was retrieved from a study of blood T cell repertoires in COVID-19 (dated by TCRdb to 2019 to 2021). Describing the broader study: Samples from collaborators originated in the United States, Italy and Spain and spanned both the acute and convalescent phases of COVID-19. The repertoires were made available in a free public database intended to serve as a resource for research on the immune response to SARS-CoV-2. Samples came from the ongoing ImmuneRACE study (first 160 participants) plus 1,254 subjects from 6 global collaborators. A de-identified subject ID, COVID-19 status, age in years and sex were almost always included in the sample metadata. The material from the prospective study consisted of cDNA or gDNA derived from T cells, B-cell-depleted T cells, or PBMCs. HLA class I and class II types, where available, came from metadata supplied by the sample provider rather than from assay-based typing. Deeply sampled blood TCRbeta repertoires from subjects exposed to, actively infected with, or recovered from COVID-19 were included in the dataset. Results and caveats for the whole study, not just this receptor: The quantity of clinical and demographic metadata differed by source and by participant and was supplied without curation.

Points on this clone: Its antigen remains undetermined. Per-base qualities were not stored, and no clone one base away is much larger.

TCRbeta CDR3 regions were amplified from genomic DNA using the immunoSEQ Assay, a bias-controlled multiplex PCR. In the authors' own workflow: Within the assay, amplification of reference gene primers was used to estimate how many nucleated cells each sample contained. To quantify the absolute abundance of each unique TCRbeta CDR3 rearrangement, sequence reads were collapsed and filtered. For each sample, productive Simpson clonality was calculated as the square root of Simpson's diversity index over productive rearrangements. Imported from immuneACCESS, the table was reduced by TCRdb to in-frame sequences with V and J called. These copies leave out some clones; in studies compared against another copy, an unresolved V gene accounts for under half, and the cause of the remainder is not known. V, J and clone size are those of that table, while D and trimming were read from the DNA. The sample has about 250,000 clones on record, more than 75% of them singletons. Around 1.7% of the sample rests with the top ten.

Enrolling through a virtual design, the prospective study's participants ranged in age from roughly 18 to 90 years and lived across about two dozen United States geographic areas. Cohort assignment in the prospective study relied on participant-reported clinical history from a screening survey and a study questionnaire. Recovered participants in ImmuneRACE Cohort 3 were defined as having two consecutive negative NP/OP PCR tests, clearance from a healthcare professional, or resolution of symptoms. In the prospective study, mobile phlebotomists collected whole blood, serum and a nasopharyngeal or oropharyngeal swab from each participant. Additional blood draws and questionnaires over an approximately 2-month period could optionally be provided by prospective study participants. Before DNA extraction, prospective study blood samples were shipped either frozen or at room temperature. The receptor was isolated from a man aged 35-49 years who had recovered from COVID-19. Source material: PBMCs or T cells enriched from blood (not recorded which).

Here is the DNA: TGTGCCAGCAGTGAAGAGGGACAGGGGTTTGAAAAACTGTTTTTT. Its protein reads: CASSEEGQGFEKLFF. In this chain, TRBV6-1 is recombined with TRBJ1-4; 10 central nucleotides agree with TRBD1. The germline V and J ends show losses of 1 base and 7 bases respectively, and no gene match explains 3 bases of the junction. The CDR3, from cysteine to phenylalanine, totals 15 residues. Kept here is only the CDR3 DNA, which spans 45 bases and is read in frame from base 1. Per the germline V gene, MNHNS is the CDR1 and SASEGT is the CDR2.